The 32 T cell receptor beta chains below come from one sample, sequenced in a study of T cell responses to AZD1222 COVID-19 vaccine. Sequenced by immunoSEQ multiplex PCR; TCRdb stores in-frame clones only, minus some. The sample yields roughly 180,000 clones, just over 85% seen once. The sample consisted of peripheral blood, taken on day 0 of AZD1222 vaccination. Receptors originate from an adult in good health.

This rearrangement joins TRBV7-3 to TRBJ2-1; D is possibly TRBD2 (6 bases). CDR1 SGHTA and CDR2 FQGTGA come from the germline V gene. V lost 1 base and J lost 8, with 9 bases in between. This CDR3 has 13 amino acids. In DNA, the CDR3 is TGTGCCAGCAGCTTAATAGGCGGGGATGAGCAGTTCTTC. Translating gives CASSLIGGDEQFF. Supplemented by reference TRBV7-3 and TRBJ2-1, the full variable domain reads GAGVSQTPSNKVTEKGKYVELRCDPISGHTALYWYRQSLGQGPEFLIYFQGTGAADDSGLPNDRFFAVRPEGSVSTLKIQRTERGDSAVYLCASSLIGGDEQFFGPGTRLTVL.

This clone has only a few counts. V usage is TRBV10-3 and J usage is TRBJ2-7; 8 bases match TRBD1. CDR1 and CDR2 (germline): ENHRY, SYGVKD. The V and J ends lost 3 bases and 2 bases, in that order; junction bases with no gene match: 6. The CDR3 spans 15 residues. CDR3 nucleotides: TGTGCCATCAGTGACCCCAACAGGGGGGCCTACGAGCAGTACTTC. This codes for CAISDPNRGAYEQYF.

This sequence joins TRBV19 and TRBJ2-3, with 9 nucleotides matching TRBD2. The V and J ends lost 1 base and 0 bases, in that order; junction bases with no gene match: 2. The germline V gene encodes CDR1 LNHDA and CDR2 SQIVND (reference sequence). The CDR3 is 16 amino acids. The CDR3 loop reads CASSIASGASTDTQYF. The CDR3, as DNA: TGTGCCAGTAGTATAGCTAGCGGGGCTAGCACAGATACGCAGTATTTT. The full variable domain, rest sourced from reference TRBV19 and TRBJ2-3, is DGGITQSPKYLFRKEGQNVTLSCEQNLNHDAMYWYRQDPGQGLRLIYYSQIVNDFQKGDIAEGYSVSREKKESFPLTVTSAQKNPTAFYLCASSIASGASTDTQYFGPGTRLTVL.

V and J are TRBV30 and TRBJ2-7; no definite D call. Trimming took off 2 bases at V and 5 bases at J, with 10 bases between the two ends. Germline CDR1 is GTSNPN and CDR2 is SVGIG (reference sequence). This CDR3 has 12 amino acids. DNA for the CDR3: TGTGCCTGGAGTATGGGGAATGACGAGCAGTACTTC. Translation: CAWSMGNDEQYF.

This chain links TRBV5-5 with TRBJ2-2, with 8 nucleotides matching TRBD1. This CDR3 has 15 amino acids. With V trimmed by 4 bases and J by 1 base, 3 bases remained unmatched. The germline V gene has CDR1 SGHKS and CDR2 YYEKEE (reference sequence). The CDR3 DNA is TGTGCCAGCAGCCCGGGGACAGGGAACACCGGGGAGCTGTTTTTT. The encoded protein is CASSPGTGNTGELFF. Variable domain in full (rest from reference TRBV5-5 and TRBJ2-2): DAGVTQSPTHLIKTRGQQVTLRCSPISGHKSVSWYQQVLGQGPQFIFQYYEKEERGRGNFPDRFSARQFPNYSSELNVNALLLGDSALYLCASSPGTGNTGELFFGEGSRLTVL.

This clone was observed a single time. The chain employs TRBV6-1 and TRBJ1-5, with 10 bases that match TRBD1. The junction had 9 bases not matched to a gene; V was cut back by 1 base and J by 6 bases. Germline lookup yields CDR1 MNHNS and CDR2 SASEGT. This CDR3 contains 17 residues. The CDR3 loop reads CASSEGTGGRVGQPQHF. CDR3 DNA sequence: TGTGCCAGCAGTGAAGGGACAGGGGGGAGGGTCGGTCAGCCCCAGCATTTT.

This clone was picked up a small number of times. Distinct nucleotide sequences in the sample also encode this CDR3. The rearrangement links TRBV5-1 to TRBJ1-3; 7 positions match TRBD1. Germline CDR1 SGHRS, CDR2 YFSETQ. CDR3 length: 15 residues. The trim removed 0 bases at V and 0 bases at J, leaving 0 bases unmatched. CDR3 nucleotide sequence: TGCGCCAGCAGCTTGGACAGGGGCTCTGGAAACACCATATATTTT. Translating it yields CASSLDRGSGNTIYF.

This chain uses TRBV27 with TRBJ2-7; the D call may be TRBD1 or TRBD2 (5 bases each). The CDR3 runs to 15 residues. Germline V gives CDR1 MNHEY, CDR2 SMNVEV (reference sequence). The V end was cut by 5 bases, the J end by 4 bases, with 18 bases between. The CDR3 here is CASSPGTRHTYEQYF. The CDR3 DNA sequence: TGTGCCAGCAGTCCCGGGACCCGTCACACGTACGAGCAGTACTTC.

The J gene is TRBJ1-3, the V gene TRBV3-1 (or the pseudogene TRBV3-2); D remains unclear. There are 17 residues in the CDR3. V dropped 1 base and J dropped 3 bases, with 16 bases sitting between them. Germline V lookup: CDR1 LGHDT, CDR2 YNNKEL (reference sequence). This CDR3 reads CASSQGAFRLGGNTIYF. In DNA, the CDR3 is TGTGCCAGCAGCCAAGGGGCCTTCCGGTTAGGTGGAAACACCATATATTTT.

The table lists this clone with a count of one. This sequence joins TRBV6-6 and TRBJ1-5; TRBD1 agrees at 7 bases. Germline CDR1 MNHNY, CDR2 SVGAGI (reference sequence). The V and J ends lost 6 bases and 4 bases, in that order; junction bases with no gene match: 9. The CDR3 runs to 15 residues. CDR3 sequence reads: CASSRYRGPNQPQHF. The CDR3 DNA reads TGTGCCAGCAGCCGATACAGGGGACCGAATCAGCCCCAGCATTTT.

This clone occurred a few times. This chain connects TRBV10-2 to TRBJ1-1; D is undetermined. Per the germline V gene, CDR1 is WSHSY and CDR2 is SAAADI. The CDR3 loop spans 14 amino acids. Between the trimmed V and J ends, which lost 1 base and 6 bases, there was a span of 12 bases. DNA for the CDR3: TGCGCCAGCAGTGAGTTTCGGGGAGAGGCTGAAGCTTTCTTT. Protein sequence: CASSEFRGEAEAFF.

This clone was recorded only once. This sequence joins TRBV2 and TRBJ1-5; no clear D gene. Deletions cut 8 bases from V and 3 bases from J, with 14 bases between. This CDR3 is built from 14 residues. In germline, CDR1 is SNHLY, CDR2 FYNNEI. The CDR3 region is CASLLGRNNQPQHF. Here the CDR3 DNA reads TGTGCCAGCCTCCTGGGCAGGAACAATCAGCCCCAGCATTTT.

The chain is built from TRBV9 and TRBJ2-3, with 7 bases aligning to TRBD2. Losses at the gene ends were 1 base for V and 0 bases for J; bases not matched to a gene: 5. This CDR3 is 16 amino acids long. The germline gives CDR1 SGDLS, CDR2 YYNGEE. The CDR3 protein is CASSVQGLTSTDTQYF. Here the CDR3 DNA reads TGTGCCAGCAGCGTACAGGGACTAACTAGCACAGATACGCAGTATTTT. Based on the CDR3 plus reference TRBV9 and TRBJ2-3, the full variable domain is DSGVTQTPKHLITATGQRVTLRCSPRSGDLSVYWYQQSLDQGLQFLIQYYNGEERAKGNILERFSAQQFPDLHSELNLSSLELGDSALYFCASSVQGLTSTDTQYFGPGTRLTVL.

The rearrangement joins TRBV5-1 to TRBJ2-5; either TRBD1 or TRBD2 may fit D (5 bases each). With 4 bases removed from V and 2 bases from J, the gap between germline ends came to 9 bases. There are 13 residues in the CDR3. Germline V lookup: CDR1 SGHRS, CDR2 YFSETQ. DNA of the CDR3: TGCGCCAGCAGCAGGGGAGTTCAAGAGACCCAGTACTTC. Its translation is CASSRGVQETQYF.

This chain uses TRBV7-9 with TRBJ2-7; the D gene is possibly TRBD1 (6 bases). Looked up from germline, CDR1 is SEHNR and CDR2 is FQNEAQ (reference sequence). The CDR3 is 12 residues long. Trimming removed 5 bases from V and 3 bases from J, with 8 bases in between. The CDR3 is CASSPGDYEQYF. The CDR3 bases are TGTGCCAGCAGCCCAGGGGACTACGAGCAGTACTTC.

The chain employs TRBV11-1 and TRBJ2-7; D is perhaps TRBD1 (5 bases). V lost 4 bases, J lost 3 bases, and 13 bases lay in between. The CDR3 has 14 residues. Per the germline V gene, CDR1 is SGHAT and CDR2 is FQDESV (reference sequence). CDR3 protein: CASSSTARLYEQYF. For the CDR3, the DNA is TGTGCCAGCAGCTCGACAGCGCGCCTCTACGAGCAGTACTTC.

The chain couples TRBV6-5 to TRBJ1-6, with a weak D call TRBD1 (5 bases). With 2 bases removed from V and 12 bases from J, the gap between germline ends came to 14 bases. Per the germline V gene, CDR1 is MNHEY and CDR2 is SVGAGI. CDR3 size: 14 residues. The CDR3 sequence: CASSYDKGPGPLHF. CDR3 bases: TGTGCCAGCAGTTACGATAAGGGGCCGGGACCCCTCCACTTT.

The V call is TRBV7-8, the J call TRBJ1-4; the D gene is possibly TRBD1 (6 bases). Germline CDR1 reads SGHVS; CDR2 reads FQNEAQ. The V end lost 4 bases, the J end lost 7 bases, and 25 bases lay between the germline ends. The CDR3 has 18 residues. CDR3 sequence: CASSSDVGTSGVGEKLFF. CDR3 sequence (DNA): TGTGCCAGCAGCTCCGATGTGGGGACTTCAGGGGTGGGTGAAAAACTGTTTTTT.

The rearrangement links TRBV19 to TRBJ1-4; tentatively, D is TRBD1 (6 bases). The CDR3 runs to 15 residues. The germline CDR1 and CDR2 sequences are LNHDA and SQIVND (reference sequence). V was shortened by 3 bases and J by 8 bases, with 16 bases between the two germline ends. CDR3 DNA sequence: TGTGCCAGTAGTATCGGGAGGGGGGGCAGCGAAAAACTGTTTTTT. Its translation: CASSIGRGGSEKLFF.

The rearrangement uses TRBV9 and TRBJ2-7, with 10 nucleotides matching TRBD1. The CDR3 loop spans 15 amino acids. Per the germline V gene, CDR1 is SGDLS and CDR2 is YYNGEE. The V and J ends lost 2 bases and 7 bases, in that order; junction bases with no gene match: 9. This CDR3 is CASSVSGTGDREQYF. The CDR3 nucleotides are TGTGCCAGCAGCGTTTCCGGGACAGGGGACAGGGAGCAGTACTTC.

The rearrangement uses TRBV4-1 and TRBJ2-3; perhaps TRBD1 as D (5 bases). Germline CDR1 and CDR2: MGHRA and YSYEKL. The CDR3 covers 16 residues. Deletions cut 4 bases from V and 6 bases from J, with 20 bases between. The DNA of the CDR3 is TGCGCCAGCAGCCCGGTAGGGGCACAGAATGGGGATACGCAGTATTTT. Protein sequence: CASSPVGAQNGDTQYF.

DNA of the CDR3: TGTGCCAGCACCCGACTCACTGAAGCTTTCTTT. It codes for CASTRLTEAFF. The chain has TRBV13 and TRBJ1-1; D uncertain. V lost 7 bases to trimming and J lost 4 bases, with 7 bases between them. Germline CDR1 is PRHDT and CDR2 is FYEKMQ (reference sequence). The CDR3 contains 11 residues.

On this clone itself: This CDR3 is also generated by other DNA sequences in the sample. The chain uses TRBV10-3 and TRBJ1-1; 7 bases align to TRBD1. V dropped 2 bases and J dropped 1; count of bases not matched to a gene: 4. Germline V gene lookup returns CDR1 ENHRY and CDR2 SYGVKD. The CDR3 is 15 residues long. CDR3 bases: TGTGCCATCAGTGAGCCCGGACAGGAGAACACTGAAGCTTTCTTT. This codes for CAISEPGQENTEAFF.

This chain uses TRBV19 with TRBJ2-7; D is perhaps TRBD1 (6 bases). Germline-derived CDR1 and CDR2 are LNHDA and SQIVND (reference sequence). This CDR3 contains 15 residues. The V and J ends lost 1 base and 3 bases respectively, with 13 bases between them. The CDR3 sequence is CASSIGDKGNYEQYF. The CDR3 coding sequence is TGTGCCAGTAGTATAGGGGACAAGGGAAACTACGAGCAGTACTTC.

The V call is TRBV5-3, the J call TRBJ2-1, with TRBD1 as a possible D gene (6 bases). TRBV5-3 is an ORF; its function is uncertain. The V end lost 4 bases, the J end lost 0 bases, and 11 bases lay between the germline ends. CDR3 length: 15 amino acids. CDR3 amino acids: CARSVTGSSYNEQFF. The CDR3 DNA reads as TGTGCCAGAAGCGTAACAGGGAGCTCCTACAATGAGCAGTTCTTC.

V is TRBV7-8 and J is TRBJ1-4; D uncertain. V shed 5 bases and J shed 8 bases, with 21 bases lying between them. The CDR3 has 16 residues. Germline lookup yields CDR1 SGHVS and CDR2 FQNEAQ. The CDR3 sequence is CASSPIVRDLREKLFF. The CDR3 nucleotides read TGTGCCAGCAGCCCGATCGTAAGAGATCTCAGGGAAAAACTGTTTTTT.

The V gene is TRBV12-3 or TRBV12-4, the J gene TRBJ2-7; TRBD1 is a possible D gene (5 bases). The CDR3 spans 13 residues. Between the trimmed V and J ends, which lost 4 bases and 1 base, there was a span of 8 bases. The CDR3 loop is CASSSGKSYEQYF. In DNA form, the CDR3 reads TGTGCCAGCAGTTCAGGGAAATCCTACGAGCAGTACTTC.

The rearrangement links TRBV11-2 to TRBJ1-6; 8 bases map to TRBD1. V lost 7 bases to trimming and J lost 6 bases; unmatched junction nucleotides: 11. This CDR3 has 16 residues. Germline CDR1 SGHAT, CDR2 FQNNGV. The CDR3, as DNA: TGTGCCAGCACCCCCAACTCCGGACAGGGTAATTCACCCCTCCACTTT. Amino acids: CASTPNSGQGNSPLHF.

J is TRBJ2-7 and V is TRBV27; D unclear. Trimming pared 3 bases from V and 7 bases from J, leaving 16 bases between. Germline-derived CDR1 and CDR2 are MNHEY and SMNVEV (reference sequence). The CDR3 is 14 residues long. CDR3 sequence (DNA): TGTGCCAGCAGTTTCCTTTCCGGCGGACCGGAGCAGTACTTC. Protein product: CASSFLSGGPEQYF.

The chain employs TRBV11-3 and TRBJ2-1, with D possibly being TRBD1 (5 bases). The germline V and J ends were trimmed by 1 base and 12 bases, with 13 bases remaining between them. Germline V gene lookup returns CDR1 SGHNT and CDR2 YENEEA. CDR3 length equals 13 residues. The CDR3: CASSLAPGRGQFF. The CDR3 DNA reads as TGTGCCAGCAGCTTAGCTCCAGGTAGGGGGCAGTTCTTC.

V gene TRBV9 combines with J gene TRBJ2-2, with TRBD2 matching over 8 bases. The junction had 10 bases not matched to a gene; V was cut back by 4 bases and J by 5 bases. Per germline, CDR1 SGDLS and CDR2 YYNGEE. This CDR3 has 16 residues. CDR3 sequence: CASSPHSGAGTGELFF. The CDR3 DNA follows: TGTGCCAGCAGCCCCCATAGCGGGGCAGGGACCGGGGAGCTGTTTTTT. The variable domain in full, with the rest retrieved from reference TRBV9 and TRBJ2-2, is DSGVTQTPKHLITATGQRVTLRCSPRSGDLSVYWYQQSLDQGLQFLIQYYNGEERAKGNILERFSAQQFPDLHSELNLSSLELGDSALYFCASSPHSGAGTGELFFGEGSRLTVL.

DNA for the CDR3: TGCAGCGTTTACAGCCGACCTCAGGGTACCTCTGGCTACACCTTC. Its protein is CSVYSRPQGTSGYTF. The genes are TRBV29-1 and TRBJ1-2; TRBD1 is a possible D gene (5 bases). The germline gives CDR1 SQVTM, CDR2 ANQGSEA. V lost 5 bases and J lost 7, with 23 bases in between. The CDR3 covers 15 residues.